Following are 25 T cell receptor beta chains from one sample sequenced in a study of blood T cell repertoires in COVID-19. The table came from immunoSEQ multiplex PCR; TCRdb's copy has only in-frame clones and leaves some out. In the table there are about 120,000 clones, under 80% of which are singletons. Sequencing was carried out using peripheral blood. Receptors originate from a man aged 70-80 years with acute or convalescent COVID-19.

This clone was observed a handful of times. V gene TRBV5-1 combines with J gene TRBJ2-2; tentatively, D is TRBD1 (5 bases). V was trimmed by 1 base and J by 4 bases, leaving 5 bases between them. This CDR3 has 13 amino acids. Looked up from germline, CDR1 is SGHRS and CDR2 is YFSETQ. DNA for the CDR3: TGCGCCAGCAGCTTGCAGGGCACCGGGGAGCTGTTTTTT. Amino acid sequence: CASSLQGTGELFF. Combining the CDR3 with reference TRBV5-1 and TRBJ2-2 gives the whole variable domain KAGVTQTPRYLIKTRGQQVTLSCSPISGHRSVSWYQQTPGQGLQFLFEYFSETQRNKGNFPGRFSGRQFSNSRSEMNVSTLELGDSALYLCASSLQGTGELFFGEGSRLTVL.

This chain uses TRBV30 with TRBJ1-1, with D hard to call. The CDR3 totals 11 residues. The germline CDR1 and CDR2 sequences are GTSNPN and SVGIG (reference sequence). Between the trimmed V and J ends, which lost 3 bases and 7 bases, there was a span of 9 bases. CDR3 sequence: CAWRWEFEAFF. In nucleotides, the CDR3 is TGTGCCTGGAGGTGGGAGTTTGAAGCTTTCTTT.

V is TRBV12-5 and J is TRBJ2-5; D is unresolved. CDR3 length: 16 residues. Germline V lookup: CDR1 LGHNT, CDR2 FRNRAP. V dropped 2 bases and J dropped 5 bases, with 18 bases sitting between them. The CDR3 sequence is CASGLPPTYGRETQYF. CDR3 coding DNA: TGTGCTAGTGGTTTGCCCCCGACATACGGCCGGGAGACCCAGTACTTC.

CDR3 bases: TGTGCCAGTAGTATCGGAGATACGCAGTATTTT. Protein: CASSIGDTQYF. This chain connects TRBV19 to TRBJ2-3; D ambiguous. The V and J ends lost 3 bases and 5 bases respectively, with 3 bases between them. The CDR3 loop spans 11 amino acids. From germline, CDR1 is LNHDA and CDR2 SQIVND (reference sequence).

This clone was seen just once. The chain recombines TRBV27 with TRBJ1-1; the match to TRBD1 covers 9 bases. Germline-derived CDR1 and CDR2 are MNHEY and SMNVEV (reference sequence). The junction had 10 bases not matched to a gene; V was cut back by 5 bases and J by 12 bases. This CDR3 is 13 amino acids long. In DNA, the CDR3 is TGTGCCAGCAGTCTCTTACCGGGACAGGGCTCTTTCTTT. This gives the protein CASSLLPGQGSFF.

The chain employs TRBV30 and TRBJ1-1; TRBD1 matches 8 bases. V shed 6 bases and J 3 bases; nucleotides not matched to a gene: 15. CDR1 and CDR2 (germline): GTSNPN, SVGIG (reference sequence). The CDR3 has 16 residues. This chain's CDR3 is CACDSSGGAGYTEAFF. The CDR3 bases are TGTGCCTGTGACTCATCAGGGGGCGCGGGGTACACTGAAGCTTTCTTT.

V gene TRBV30 combines with J gene TRBJ1-1; 7 bases are a match to TRBD1. This CDR3 is 14 amino acids long. Germline loops: CDR1 GTSNPN, CDR2 SVGIG (reference sequence). V dropped 5 bases and J dropped 1; count of bases not matched to a gene: 7. The CDR3 sequence: CAWFRQGWNTEAFF. CDR3 in DNA: TGTGCCTGGTTTCGACAGGGTTGGAACACTGAAGCTTTCTTT. Combining the CDR3 with reference TRBV30 and TRBJ1-1 gives the whole variable domain SQTIHQWPATLVQPVGSPLSLECTVEGTSNPNLYWYRQAAGRGLQLLFYSVGIGQISSEVPQNLSASRPQDRQFILSSKKLLLSDSGFYLCAWFRQGWNTEAFFGQGTRLTVV.

The rearrangement links TRBV7-2 to TRBJ1-1; possible D gene TRBD1, 6 bases. V was clipped by 2 bases and J by 5 bases, with 12 bases between them. Per germline, CDR1 SGHTA and CDR2 FQGNSA. The length of the CDR3 is 14 residues. The chain's CDR3 is CASSLLGGGTEAFF. In DNA, the CDR3 is TGTGCCAGCAGCTTACTAGGGGGAGGGACTGAAGCTTTCTTT.

This chain connects TRBV6-2 or TRBV6-3 to TRBJ2-2; 12 bases are a match to TRBD1. After removal of 6 bases from V and 3 bases from J, the junction contained 5 bases not matched to a gene. Germline V gives CDR1 MNHEY, CDR2 SVGEGT. The CDR3 is 16 amino acids. CDR3 residues: CASSRGTGGYTGELFF. The CDR3 bases are TGTGCCAGCAGCCGCGGGACAGGGGGCTACACCGGGGAGCTGTTTTTT.

This rearrangement joins TRBV19 to TRBJ1-5, with 9 bases lining up with TRBD1. The CDR3 consists of 13 residues. Germline CDR1 is LNHDA and CDR2 is SQIVND (reference sequence). With 9 bases clipped from V and 5 bases from J, the junction kept 5 bases outside the gene matches. This CDR3 is CASRDRVDQPQHF. In nucleotides, the CDR3 is TGTGCCAGCCGGGACAGGGTAGATCAGCCCCAGCATTTT. Full variable domain (outside the CDR3, taken from reference TRBV19 and TRBJ1-5): DGGITQSPKYLFRKEGQNVTLSCEQNLNHDAMYWYRQDPGQGLRLIYYSQIVNDFQKGDIAEGYSVSREKKESFPLTVTSAQKNPTAFYLCASRDRVDQPQHFGDGTRLSIL.

The chain recombines TRBV7-3 with TRBJ1-1, with D unresolved. This CDR3 region has 13 residues. The V gene lost 5 bases and the J gene lost 4 bases, with 11 bases spanning the gap. Germline V gene lookup returns CDR1 SGHTA and CDR2 FQGTGA. The CDR3 sequence: CASSPQVGTEAFF. The CDR3 nucleotides read TGTGCCAGCAGCCCCCAGGTGGGCACTGAAGCTTTCTTT.

The chain combines TRBV29-1 with TRBJ2-3; D is undetermined. This CDR3 has 12 residues. Germline CDR1 SQVTM, CDR2 ANQGSEA. V lost 5 bases and J lost 2, with 8 bases in between. As DNA, the CDR3 is TGCAGCGTTTCGACACTCACAGATACGCAGTATTTT. It yields the protein CSVSTLTDTQYF.

V usage is TRBV2 and J usage is TRBJ2-3; 8 nucleotides line up with TRBD2. Germline V gene sequence: CDR1 SNHLY, CDR2 FYNNEI. The CDR3 length is 14 residues. With V trimmed by 4 bases and J by 3 bases, 3 bases remained unmatched. The CDR3 protein is CASSGGGITDTQYF. The CDR3 region has the DNA TGTGCCAGCAGTGGCGGGGGGATAACAGATACGCAGTATTTT.

J is TRBJ2-2 and V is TRBV5-1; the match to TRBD1 covers 7 bases. This CDR3 has 17 residues. V lost 0 bases to trimming and J lost 0 bases; unmatched junction nucleotides: 5. The germline CDR1 and CDR2 sequences are SGHRS and YFSETQ. The CDR3: CASSLVWDRSNTGELFF. The CDR3 nucleotides read TGCGCCAGCAGCTTGGTTTGGGACAGATCGAACACCGGGGAGCTGTTTTTT.

The chain couples TRBV5-1 to TRBJ2-3; TRBD2 aligns across 9 bases. V shed 3 bases, J shed 2 bases, and the junction held 4 bases outside the gene matches. CDR1 and CDR2 from the germline V gene are SGHRS and YFSETQ. The length of the CDR3 is 15 residues. CDR3 DNA sequence: TGCGCCAGCAGCTCTAGCGGGGTCACCACAGATACGCAGTATTTT. It yields the protein CASSSSGVTTDTQYF. Based on the CDR3 plus reference TRBV5-1 and TRBJ2-3, the full variable domain is KAGVTQTPRYLIKTRGQQVTLSCSPISGHRSVSWYQQTPGQGLQFLFEYFSETQRNKGNFPGRFSGRQFSNSRSEMNVSTLELGDSALYLCASSSSGVTTDTQYFGPGTRLTVL.

The chain uses TRBV6-2 or TRBV6-3 and TRBJ2-6, with TRBD1 identical over 9 bases. The CDR3 is made up of 18 amino acids. Unmatched junction bases numbered 8, after V lost 5 bases and J lost 0 bases. Per germline, CDR1 MNHEY and CDR2 SVGEGT. CDR3 DNA: TGTGCCAGCAGTAGACCGGGACAGGGTAGCTCTGGGGCCAACGTCCTGACTTTC. Protein product: CASSRPGQGSSGANVLTF.

This clone was recorded a few times. The chain is built from TRBV19 and TRBJ1-4; possibly TRBD1 for D (5 bases). V was clipped by 3 bases and J by 8 bases, with 13 bases between them. Germline V gene data show CDR1 as LNHDA and CDR2 as SQIVND (reference sequence). The CDR3 is made up of 14 amino acids. The CDR3 protein is CASSISGVWEKLFF. In DNA form, the CDR3 reads TGTGCCAGTAGTATTTCGGGGGTTTGGGAAAAACTGTTTTTT.

The rearrangement uses TRBV7-3 and TRBJ1-2; TRBD1 agrees at 9 bases. Germline trimming cut 5 bases from V and 7 bases from J; bases unmatched to any gene: 8. CDR1 SGHTA and CDR2 FQGTGA come from the germline V gene. CDR3 length: 14 amino acids. The CDR3 reads CASSPGQGYTGYTF. The DNA of the CDR3 is TGTGCCAGCAGCCCCGGACAGGGGTATACTGGCTACACCTTC.

The chain recombines TRBV24-1 with TRBJ1-3, with D possibly TRBD1 on 5 matching bases. V dropped 5 bases and J dropped 8 bases, with 27 bases sitting between them. The CDR3 is 18 residues long. Germline assignment: CDR1 KGHDR and CDR2 SFDVKD. The CDR3 sequence: CATSGNSLWDPAGDTIYF. CDR3 in DNA: TGTGCCACCAGTGGAAATTCTCTTTGGGACCCTGCGGGAGACACCATATATTTT.

The J gene is TRBJ2-5, the V gene TRBV18; 8 bases are a match to TRBD2. CDR3 length: 19 amino acids. With V trimmed by 2 bases and J by 2 bases, 16 bases remained unmatched. Germline V gene sequence: CDR1 KGHSH, CDR2 LQKENI. Written as DNA, the CDR3 is TGTGCCAGCTCACCAAGGGTATTGGGACTAGGGGCGATACAAGAGACCCAGTACTTC. It is translated as CASSPRVLGLGAIQETQYF.

This rearrangement joins TRBV18 to TRBJ2-1; 9 nucleotides line up with TRBD1. J gave up 4 bases and V 3 bases, and 10 bases lay outside the gene matches. Germline CDR1 KGHSH, CDR2 LQKENI. The length of the CDR3 is 17 residues. The CDR3 region has the DNA TGTGCCAGCTCACCCTCTACGGACAGGGGCCAGTACAATGAGCAGTTCTTC. It translates to CASSPSTDRGQYNEQFF.

The genes are TRBV20-1 and TRBJ2-7; D gene ambiguous. The germline CDR1 and CDR2 sequences are DFQATT and SNEGSKA (reference sequence). The CDR3 spans 11 residues. Trimming stripped 7 bases from V and 2 bases from J, with 9 bases between. CDR3 nucleotides: TGCAGTGGCGGCGGAGCCTACGAGCAGTACTTC. Protein sequence: CSGGGAYEQYF.

The chain joins TRBV14 to TRBJ1-2; D ambiguous. Germline CDR1 SGHDN, CDR2 FVKESK. V was pared by 0 bases and J by 4 bases, with 12 bases between. This CDR3 comprises 15 residues. CDR3: CASSQERAGSYGYTF. CDR3 nucleotides: TGTGCCAGCAGCCAAGAGCGGGCGGGGAGCTATGGCTACACCTTC.

The V and J genes are TRBV5-1 and TRBJ2-2; D is uncertain. From germline, CDR1 is SGHRS and CDR2 YFSETQ. The CDR3 covers 13 residues. V was clipped by 7 bases and J by 1 base, with 8 bases between them. The chain's CDR3 is CASAQKNTGELFF. CDR3 sequence (DNA): TGCGCCAGCGCCCAGAAGAACACCGGGGAGCTGTTTTTT.

The chain couples TRBV7-9 to TRBJ1-4; 7 positions agree with TRBD1. The CDR3 is 14 amino acids. Germline V lookup: CDR1 SEHNR, CDR2 FQNEAQ (reference sequence). Trimming took 5 bases from V and 2 from J; bases not matched to a gene: 2. CDR3 protein: CASSHRGTNEKLFF. Written as DNA, the CDR3 is TGTGCCAGCAGCCACAGGGGCACTAATGAAAAACTGTTTTTT.